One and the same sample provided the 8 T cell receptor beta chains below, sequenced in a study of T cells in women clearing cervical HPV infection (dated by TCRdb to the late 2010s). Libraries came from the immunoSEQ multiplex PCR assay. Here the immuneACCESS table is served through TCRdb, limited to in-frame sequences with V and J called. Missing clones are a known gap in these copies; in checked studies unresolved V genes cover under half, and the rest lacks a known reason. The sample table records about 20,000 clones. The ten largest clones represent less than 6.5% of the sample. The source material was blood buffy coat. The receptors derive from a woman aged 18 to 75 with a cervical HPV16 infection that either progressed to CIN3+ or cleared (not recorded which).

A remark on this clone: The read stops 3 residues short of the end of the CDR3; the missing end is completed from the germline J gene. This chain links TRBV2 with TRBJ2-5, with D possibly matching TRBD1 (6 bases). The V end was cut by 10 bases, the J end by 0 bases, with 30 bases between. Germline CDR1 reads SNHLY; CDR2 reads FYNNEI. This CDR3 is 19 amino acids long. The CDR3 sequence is CATIRLQPGGGPYQETQYF. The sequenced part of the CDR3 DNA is TGTGCCACCATTCGGCTACAGCCTGGGGGCGGGCCGTACCAAGAGACC.

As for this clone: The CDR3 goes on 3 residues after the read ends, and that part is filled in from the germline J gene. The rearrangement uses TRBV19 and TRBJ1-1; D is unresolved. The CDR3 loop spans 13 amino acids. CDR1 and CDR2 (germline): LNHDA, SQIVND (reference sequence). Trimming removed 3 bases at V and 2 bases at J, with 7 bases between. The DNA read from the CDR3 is TGTGCCAGTAGTATCTACCTAAACACTGAA. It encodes CASSIYLNTE. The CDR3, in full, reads CASSIYLNTEAFF.

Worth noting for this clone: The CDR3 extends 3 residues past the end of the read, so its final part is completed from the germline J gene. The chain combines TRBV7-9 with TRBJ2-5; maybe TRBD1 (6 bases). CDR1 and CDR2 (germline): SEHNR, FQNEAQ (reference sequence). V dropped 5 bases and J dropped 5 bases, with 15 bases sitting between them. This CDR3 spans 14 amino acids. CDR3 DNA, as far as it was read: TGTGCCAGCAGCGCCCCAGGGGCTAGCGAGACC. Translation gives CASSAPGASET. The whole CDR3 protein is CASSAPGASETQYF.

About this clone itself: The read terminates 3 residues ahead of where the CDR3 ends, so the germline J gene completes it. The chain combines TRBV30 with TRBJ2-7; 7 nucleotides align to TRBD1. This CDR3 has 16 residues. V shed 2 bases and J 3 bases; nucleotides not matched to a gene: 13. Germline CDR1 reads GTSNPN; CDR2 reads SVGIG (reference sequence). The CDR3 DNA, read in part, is TGTGCCTGGAGTCGTCCCGGGACAGCGAAGGGCTACGAG. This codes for CAWSRPGTAKGYE. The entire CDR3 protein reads CAWSRPGTAKGYEQYF.

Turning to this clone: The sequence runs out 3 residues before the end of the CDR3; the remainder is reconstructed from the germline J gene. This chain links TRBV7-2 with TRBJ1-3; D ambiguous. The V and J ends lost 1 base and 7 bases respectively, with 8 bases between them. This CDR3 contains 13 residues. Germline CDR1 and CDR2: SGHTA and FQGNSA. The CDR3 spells CASSLDPGNTIYF. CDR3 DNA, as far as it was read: TGTGCCAGCAGCTTAGACCCCGGGAACACC.

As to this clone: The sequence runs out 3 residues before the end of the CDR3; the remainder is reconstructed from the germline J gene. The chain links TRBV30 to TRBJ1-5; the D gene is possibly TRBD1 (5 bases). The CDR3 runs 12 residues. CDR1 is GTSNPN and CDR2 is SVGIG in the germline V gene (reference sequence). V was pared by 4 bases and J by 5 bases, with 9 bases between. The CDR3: CAWKGADQPQHF. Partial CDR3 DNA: TGTGCCTGGAAAGGGGCCGATCAGCCC.

The CDR3 region is CASSRGSNEQFF. The DNA read from the CDR3 is TGCGCCAGCAGCCGGGGAAGCAATGAG. This chain links TRBV5-1 with TRBJ2-1; D possibly corresponds to TRBD2 (5 bases). The read ends 3 residues early relative to the CDR3; the germline J gene fills the gap. Trimming left V 4 bases short and J 6 bases short, with 8 bases between. Germline V gene lookup returns CDR1 SGHRS and CDR2 YFSETQ. CDR3 length: 12 residues.

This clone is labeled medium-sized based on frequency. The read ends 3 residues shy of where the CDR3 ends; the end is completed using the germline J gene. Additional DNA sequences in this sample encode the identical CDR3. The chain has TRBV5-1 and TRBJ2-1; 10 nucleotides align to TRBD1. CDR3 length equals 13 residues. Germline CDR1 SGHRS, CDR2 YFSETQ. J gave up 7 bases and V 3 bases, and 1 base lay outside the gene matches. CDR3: CASSSDRGNEQFF. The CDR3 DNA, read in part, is TGCGCCAGCAGCTCGGACAGGGGGAATGAG.